The text below deals with one T cell receptor beta chain. Repertoires were generated with immunoSEQ multiplex PCR, while TCRdb's copy carries only in-frame clones and drops some. This table has around 200,000 clones, around 80% appearing once. These data originate in a study of blood T cell repertoires in COVID-19. What was sequenced was peripheral blood. The sequence derives from a human donor in a cohort sampled during active COVID-19.

CDR3: CASSSTRAGELFF. The CDR3 DNA follows: TGTGCCAGCAGCTCGACTCGCGCCGGGGAGCTGTTTTTT. This chain connects TRBV12-3 or TRBV12-4 to TRBJ2-2; no reliable D call. V lost 6 bases to trimming and J lost 6 bases, with 11 bases between them. The CDR3 consists of 13 residues.